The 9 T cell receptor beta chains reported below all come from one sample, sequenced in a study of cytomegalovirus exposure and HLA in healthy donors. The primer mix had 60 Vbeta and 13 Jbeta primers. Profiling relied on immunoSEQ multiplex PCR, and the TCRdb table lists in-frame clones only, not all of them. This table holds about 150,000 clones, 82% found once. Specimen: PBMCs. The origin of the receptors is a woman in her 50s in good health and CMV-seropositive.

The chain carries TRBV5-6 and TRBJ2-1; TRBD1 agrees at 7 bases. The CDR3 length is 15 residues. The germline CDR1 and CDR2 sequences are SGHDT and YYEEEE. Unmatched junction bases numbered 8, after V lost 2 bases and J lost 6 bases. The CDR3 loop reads CASSFLAGGANEQFF. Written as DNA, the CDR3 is TGTGCCAGCAGCTTTCTGGCAGGGGGAGCCAATGAGCAGTTCTTC.

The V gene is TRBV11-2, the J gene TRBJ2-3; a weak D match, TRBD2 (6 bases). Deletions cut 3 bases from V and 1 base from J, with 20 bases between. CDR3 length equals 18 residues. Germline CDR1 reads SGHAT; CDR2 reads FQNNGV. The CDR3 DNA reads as TGTGCCAGCAGCTTCCGAATGGGACTGGGGGAGGGCACAGATACGCAGTATTTT. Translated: CASSFRMGLGEGTDTQYF.

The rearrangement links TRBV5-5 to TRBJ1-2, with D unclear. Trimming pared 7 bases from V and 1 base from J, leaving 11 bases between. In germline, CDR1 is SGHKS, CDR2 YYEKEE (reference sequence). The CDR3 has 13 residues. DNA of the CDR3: TGTGCCAGCGGGCCGGGAGATAACTATGGCTACACCTTC. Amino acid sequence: CASGPGDNYGYTF. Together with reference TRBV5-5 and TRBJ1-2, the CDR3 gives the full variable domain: DAGVTQSPTHLIKTRGQQVTLRCSPISGHKSVSWYQQVLGQGPQFIFQYYEKEERGRGNFPDRFSARQFPNYSSELNVNALLLGDSALYLCASGPGDNYGYTFGSGTRLTVV.

DNA for the CDR3: TGTGCCAGCAGTACCAGGGACGAGCAGTACTTC. Its protein product is CASSTRDEQYF. V is TRBV6-6 and J is TRBJ2-7; weak D call: TRBD1 (5 bases). This CDR3 contains 11 residues. Germline CDR1 MNHNY, CDR2 SVGAGI (reference sequence). The V end lost 5 bases, the J end lost 5 bases, and 7 bases lay between the germline ends.

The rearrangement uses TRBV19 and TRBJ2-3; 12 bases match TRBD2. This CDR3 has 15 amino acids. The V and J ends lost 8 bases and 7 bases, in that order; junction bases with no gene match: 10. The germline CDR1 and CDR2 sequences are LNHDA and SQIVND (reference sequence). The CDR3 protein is CASSPTSGGPNTQYF. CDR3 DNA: TGTGCCAGTTCCCCCACTAGCGGGGGGCCGAATACGCAGTATTTT.

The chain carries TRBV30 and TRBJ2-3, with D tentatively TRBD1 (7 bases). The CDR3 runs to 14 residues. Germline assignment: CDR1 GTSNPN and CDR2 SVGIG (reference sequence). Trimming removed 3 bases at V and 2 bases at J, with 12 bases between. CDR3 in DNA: TGTGCCTGGAGGCGGGACAGCTACACAGATACGCAGTATTTT. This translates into CAWRRDSYTDTQYF.

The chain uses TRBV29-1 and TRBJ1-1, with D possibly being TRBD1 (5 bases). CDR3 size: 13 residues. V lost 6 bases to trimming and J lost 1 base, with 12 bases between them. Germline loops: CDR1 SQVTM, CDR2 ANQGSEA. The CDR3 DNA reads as TGCAGCGTAGTCAGGGCTACGAACACTGAAGCTTTCTTT. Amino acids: CSVVRATNTEAFF.

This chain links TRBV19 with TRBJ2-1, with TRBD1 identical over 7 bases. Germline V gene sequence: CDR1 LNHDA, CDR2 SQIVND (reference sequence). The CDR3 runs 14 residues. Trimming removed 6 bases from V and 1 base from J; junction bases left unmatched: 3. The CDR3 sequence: CASRSGGSYNEQFF. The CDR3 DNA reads TGTGCCAGTAGATCAGGGGGATCCTACAATGAGCAGTTCTTC.

The chain's CDR3 is CASRRTVSNQPQHF. Written as DNA, the CDR3 is TGTGCCAGCAGAAGGACAGTAAGCAATCAGCCCCAGCATTTT. This rearrangement joins TRBV2 to TRBJ1-5; tentative D call: TRBD1 (6 bases). The CDR3 length is 14 residues. Germline lookup yields CDR1 SNHLY and CDR2 FYNNEI. V was clipped by 6 bases and J by 1 base, with 10 bases between them.